This T cell receptor (beta chain) emerged from a study of the immune and genomic landscape of osteosarcoma (dated by TCRdb to the early 2020s). For the study in its entirety: A total of around 47 pediatric and adult patients with high-grade osteosarcoma made up the overall cohort, and the median age at diagnosis was 27 years (range about 5-81). Poor-risk disease was overrepresented in the cohort, as 73% of patients had an unfavorable pathologic response to standard therapy and about 63% had died. In the overall cohort, 60% of patients were male, and under 80% had localized disease at diagnosis. To define immunogenic potential, the study profiled osteosarcoma specimens using whole genome, RNA and T-cell receptor sequencing, along with immunohistochemistry and reverse phase protein arrays. To characterize the osteosarcoma immunogenomic landscape, TCR sequencing results were integrated with transcriptome, protein array and immunostaining data. A couple of samples from the same tumor site were contributed by each of three patients. The goal of the study was to explain why immune checkpoint inhibitors have shown limited clinical activity in osteosarcoma.

Broader findings and caveats from the paper: No statistical method determined sample size because osteosarcoma is rare and all possible samples were collected. Although TCR productive clonality was higher in the immune-hot C3 cluster than in the cold C1 cluster, TCR productive clonality was still low overall. In five cases, a single hyperexpanded clone dominated the repertoire, and each of these five cases had fewer than 100 T-cell clonotypes. Overall, productive TCR clonality was low, with an average of 0.09 and a maximum of 0.3, which suggests limited T-cell clonal expansion. Clonality benchmarks came from external normal skin and healthy peripheral blood data rather than matched normal tissue. Alongside the frozen tumor specimens, matched blood was collected from only a couple of patients.

At the junction V is shortened by 1 base and J by 7 bases, with 11 bases in between. The CDR3 starts with the cysteine, ends with the phenylalanine, and has 13 residues. Only the CDR3 DNA stays, 39 bases, in frame from base 1. CDR1 and CDR2 are read off the germline V gene (reference sequence) as SEHNR and FQNEAQ. The ImmunoSEQ Assay (Adaptive Biotechnologies) was used to immunosequence the CDR3 regions of the TCR beta chain. The published analysis was carried out like this. The ImmunoSEQ Analyzer platform was used to export TCRB rearrangements, read counts, read proportions and gene usage. Using productive rearrangements, T-cell clonality was calculated as 1 minus Pielou's evenness. In the clonal space homeostasis analysis, clonotypes were grouped as rare, small, medium, large or hyperexpanded (0.01 to 1 of the repertoire). TCR productive clonality was compared across immune clusters C1, C2 and C3 using the Wilcoxon rank sum test. Entries here come from immuneACCESS through TCRdb and include only in-frame sequences with V and J called. Some clones fail to appear in such tables; in the studies checked, an unresolved V gene covers under half of the shortfall, and the cause of the remainder is unknown. That table supplies the V and J calls and clone size; D and trimming were determined from the DNA. This sample gives some 5,200 clones in total; around four fifths of them show up just once. The ten top clones hold approximately 6.7% of the sample.

Specimens were post-treatment primary, local recurrence and metastasis tumors from poor-prognosis patients. Points on this clone: The antigen it recognizes is unknown. No much larger clonotype is one base removed from it; base qualities were not supplied.

The V and J segments used are TRBV7-9 and TRBJ2-7; the D region is possibly TRBD1 or TRBD2, each matching across 5 bases. The source is a human donor with osteosarcoma. The sequenced material came from osteosarcoma tumor tissue from the lung. The sequenced DNA is TGTGCCAGCAGCTTAGACAGGAGGAGGGAGCAGTACTTC. It is translated as CASSLDRRREQYF.